Listed here are 8 T cell receptor beta chains from one sample, sequenced in a study of blood T cell repertoires in COVID-19. Produced via immunoSEQ multiplex PCR; TCRdb's table is partial and in-frame only. Among under 300,000 clones listed, about 80% were seen once. Input material: peripheral blood. These receptors were taken from a man aged 25 to 40 who had recovered from COVID-19.

The chain recombines TRBV5-1 with TRBJ1-1; TRBD1 might be the D (6 bases). Germline values: CDR1 SGHRS, CDR2 YFSETQ. This CDR3 is 16 amino acids long. V was clipped by 4 bases and J by 2 bases, with 18 bases between them. The CDR3 region is CASSINRARRNTEAFF. Written as DNA, the CDR3 is TGCGCCAGCAGCATAAACAGGGCCCGGCGAAACACTGAAGCTTTCTTT.

Comments on this clone: Other nucleotide sequences from this sample produce the same CDR3. This sequence joins TRBV4-2 and TRBJ2-3; 12 bases align to TRBD2. The CDR3 contains 16 residues. Germline V gene sequence: CDR1 LGHNA, CDR2 YNFKEQ. Trimming removed 4 bases from V and 1 base from J; junction bases left unmatched: 3. CDR3 in amino acids: CASSPLAGGGTDTQYF. CDR3 in DNA: TGTGCCAGCAGCCCCCTAGCGGGGGGGGGCACAGATACGCAGTATTTT.

The chain has TRBV6-5 and TRBJ2-7; 9 bases match TRBD1. The CDR3 has 13 residues. Germline values: CDR1 MNHEY, CDR2 SVGAGI. Trimming removed 8 bases from V and 3 bases from J; junction bases left unmatched: 5. The CDR3, as DNA: TGTGCCAGCGGGGGGACAGGGAACTACGAGCAGTACTTC. Amino acid sequence: CASGGTGNYEQYF.

The genes are TRBV6-2 or TRBV6-3 and TRBJ2-5, with 9 bases that match TRBD2. This CDR3 comprises 15 residues. Germline loops: CDR1 MNHEY, CDR2 SVGEGT. Trimming removed 6 bases from V and 4 bases from J; junction bases left unmatched: 9. The CDR3 bases are TGTGCCAGCAGCCCCACAGCGGGGGGTGGAGAGACCCAGTACTTC. Its protein product is CASSPTAGGGETQYF.

The chain couples TRBV5-1 to TRBJ2-2; 8 bases align to TRBD2. CDR1 is SGHRS and CDR2 is YFSETQ in the germline V gene. CDR3 length equals 15 residues. V lost 6 bases and J lost 4; bases outside the gene matches: 8. In DNA form, the CDR3 reads TGCGCCAGCACCCCGGCACTAGCGGCCACCGGGGAGCTGTTTTTT. It yields the protein CASTPALAATGELFF.

This CDR3 is CASSPSIEGIDEQYF. CDR3 bases: TGTGCCAGCAGCCCCTCGATTGAGGGAATCGACGAGCAGTACTTC. This chain links TRBV6-5 with TRBJ2-7; D perhaps matches TRBD2 (5 bases). The germline gives CDR1 MNHEY, CDR2 SVGAGI. V was shortened by 6 bases and J by 5 bases, with 20 bases between the two germline ends. The CDR3 contains 15 residues.

The DNA for the CDR3 is TGTGCCAGCAGCTTAGAGGGGAGATTTAATTCACCCCTCCACTTT. This codes for CASSLEGRFNSPLHF. The chain carries TRBV11-3 and TRBJ1-6; D is unresolved. CDR1 and CDR2 from the germline V gene are SGHNT and YENEEA. The V end lost 0 bases, the J end lost 6 bases, and 9 bases lay between the germline ends. The CDR3 totals 15 residues.

This sequence joins TRBV5-1 and TRBJ1-1; the match to TRBD1 covers 9 bases. The CDR3 extends over 16 amino acids. Trimming cost V 4 bases and J 5 bases; bases outside gene matches: 12. The germline V gene encodes CDR1 SGHRS and CDR2 YFSETQ. The CDR3 nucleotides read TGCGCCAGCAGCCGGGGGGACAGGGACCAGAGGACTGAAGCTTTCTTT. It codes for CASSRGDRDQRTEAFF.